This TCR beta chain was captured in a study of cytomegalovirus exposure and HLA in healthy donors. Here immunoSEQ multiplex PCR was the method, and the copy in TCRdb shows in-frame clones only, minus some. The repertoire holds 140,000 to 150,000 clones, with 94% as singletons. As regards this clone: No antigen is known for it.

General study findings and limits: Rare sequences made up most TCRs, while some public TCRs were found in many donors.

CDR1 GTSNPN and CDR2 SVGIG come from the germline V gene (reference sequence). There are 13 residues in the CDR3. Trimming took 2 bases from V and 5 from J; bases not matched to a gene: 4. Sequenced: PBMCs. This sequence was found in a man between 18 and 35 years old in good health and CMV-seropositive. V is TRBV30 and J is TRBJ2-7; 9 bases fit TRBD1. The CDR3 DNA reads TGTGCCTGGAGTATGGGACAGGGTAACGAGCAGTACTTC. Its translation is CAWSMGQGNEQYF.